This T cell receptor (beta chain) was recovered during a study of T cells after yellow fever vaccination. Study summary: When fractions had low cell numbers, they were prepared with SMART-Seq v4 Ultra Low Input.

5'RACE template switching added a universal primer site and UMIs to TCR cDNA. One entry per CDR3 protein, called by TCRdb with MiXCR from the 5' RACE reads. The sample shows approximately 260,000 distinct CDR3 sequences, over 4.5% of them seen only once. This clonotype was picked up many times. The target antigen is unknown. V gave up 0 bases and J gave up 7 bases; unmatched junction bases: 6. The CDR3 loop spans 16 amino acids. In germline, CDR1 is MNHEY, CDR2 SVGAGI. Whole-study findings and limits: Peaking on day 5 versus 15, the secondary response was faster but weaker. Detected again after the booster were most primary-vaccination clones, at about 96% CD4 and roughly 88% CD8.

The TCR was taken from a man aged 18-30 years who received the YFV17D yellow fever vaccine. The chain has TRBV6-5 and TRBJ2-3; TRBD2 matches at 11 bases. The material was CD4+ T cells sorted from PBMCs, obtained on the day of the yellow fever booster vaccination. The CDR3 here is CASSYSTTSGEHTQYF. The CDR3 coding sequence is TGTGCCAGCAGTTACTCCACGACTAGCGGGGAGCATACGCAGTATTTT.